This TCR beta chain was retrieved from a study of blood T cells in healthy people across ages. Through a sample-barcoded 5' primer and a J-beta primer mix, a second PCR was run for roughly 7 to 12 cycles. TCRdb called the 5' RACE reads again in MiXCR, with one record for every CDR3 protein. The profile shows about 1 million distinct CDR3 sequences, 25% of them singletons. The CDR3 is 15 amino acids. The germline V gene has CDR1 SGHKS and CDR2 YYEKEE (reference sequence). Trimming removed 3 bases from V and 5 bases from J, with 17 bases in between. In addition, the sample was reused for a study of T cells of mothers and their children. That study reports: The study recruited three healthy Caucasian mothers and their six children as donors.

The rearrangement links TRBV5-5 to TRBJ2-5; TRBD1 might be the D (6 bases). The receptor was derived from a girl aged 2-10 years in good health. Sequencing was performed on blood. The CDR3 coding sequence is TGTGCCAGCAGCTACCGGGACCAGGGGACCGAGACCCAGTACTTC. Translation gives CASSYRDQGTETQYF.